This entry concerns a single T cell receptor beta chain. Its specificity is unknown. The data belong to a study of T cells after posttransplantation cyclophosphamide. CDR3 size: 14 residues. With V trimmed by 5 bases and J by 0 bases, 3 bases remained unmatched. Germline CDR1 is MRHNA and CDR2 is SNTAGT. Only in-frame clones appear in the TCRdb table, and some are missing; sequencing was by immunoSEQ multiplex PCR. Among 5,000 or so clones listed, around 72% were seen once. Control samples came 1 year after myeloablative marrow transplants with methotrexate plus calcineurin inhibitor. Whole-study findings and limits: Donor-recipient repertoire similarity was low at 1-2 months, rising over year one.

V usage is TRBV6-4 and J usage is TRBJ1-2; 7 nucleotides align to TRBD1. Sequenced here: PBMCs, sampled around 300 days after allogeneic stem cell transplant with calcineurin inhibitor and methotrexate. The sequence was collected from a female patient aged 45-60 years who received an allogeneic stem cell transplant from an unrelated donor, was CMV-positive, and had acute and chronic GVHD. Some of the T cells may derive from the graft donor. Written as DNA, the CDR3 is TGTGCCAGCAGTCGGGACAGATCTAACTATGGCTACACCTTC. It specifies CASSRDRSNYGYTF.